This T cell receptor (beta chain) appears in the sequencing data of a study of Graves' ophthalmopathy and Graves' hyperthyroidism listed by TCRdb under 2018. In the study overall: Peripheral blood was collected at initial diagnosis, before any treatment. The 95 to 100 discovery patients were randomly split 7:3 into training and test sets. The independent validation cohort included 18 to 20 hyperthyroidism patients plus 17 patients who later progressed from hyperthyroidism to ophthalmopathy. In total, under 150 blood samples were TCR-sequenced: roughly 45 ophthalmopathy, some 75 hyperthyroidism and some 17 hyperthyroidism-to-ophthalmopathy patients. To explore V-J signatures distinguishing ophthalmopathy from hyperthyroidism, a discovery set of about a hundred patients (roughly 45 ophthalmopathy, 57 stable hyperthyroidism) was enrolled. Following sampling, methimazole starting at 30 mg daily was administered to hyperthyroidism patients, and high-dose intravenous methylprednisolone was administered to ophthalmopathy patients. The study used TCR beta repertoire signatures to distinguish Graves' ophthalmopathy from Graves' hyperthyroidism and to predict progression to ophthalmopathy. In over five hyperthyroidism patients, the T-cell repertoires found in thyroid tissue were compared with those found in blood. Overall study outcomes, separate from this receptor: In validation, the model predicted ophthalmopathy progression with about 71% sensitivity and roughly 78% specificity; more than ten predicted patients were CT-confirmed with GO in a median of approximately six months. Ophthalmopathy was separated from stable hyperthyroidism by the 13-signature model with around 88% sensitivity and about 83% specificity in cross-validation and with 80%/75% in the test set. Among expanded thyroid clonotypes with frequency above 0.001, most also showed up in blood, which suggests that blood repertoires may reflect the thyroid immune response. No statistical method was used to set the sample size in advance, and the investigators knew which group each participant was assigned to.

Taken from cysteine to phenylalanine, the CDR3 has 13 residues. The retained sequence is limited to the CDR3, 39 bases, with the frame set at the first base. The V and J ends are trimmed by 0 bases and 8 bases, leaving 8 bases between them. Ten or more counts support this clonotype. This receptor's antigen is unknown. Base qualities are not provided; no much larger clone lies one nucleotide away. TCR beta CDR3 regions were amplified from RNA transcripts for repertoire sequencing. A first-round RT-PCR used HTBI primers with the Qiagen OneStep RT-PCR kit, followed by a second-round multiplex PCR, size selection and purification. Sequencing of the libraries was carried out on an Illumina HiSeq2000 in paired-end mode with 100 bp reads. The original methods were these. Reads were processed with SOAPnuke, discarding reads with adapters, uncalled bases, mean Phred below 15, or no exact constant-primer or identifier match. COPE v1.2.5 was used to merge high-quality paired reads. Each unique nucleotide sequence was defined as a clonotype, and clonotypes were aligned to IMGT TRB V, D and J references with MiTCR v1.1. The analysis was limited to V-J combinations with a frequency above 0.0001, which together covered 99.2% of repertoires. For each V-J combination, a TCR clonal expansion and chaos score was defined as the ratio of F50 clonal expansion to chaos observed in the TCRdist matrix. Features were reduced by Welch's t-statistics and random forest to approximately 13 V-J combinations, which fed a naive Bayes classifier. Thyroid-blood repertoire similarity was quantified with the Morisita-Horn index. The public reads were reprocessed in TCRdb via fastp at Q25 and MiXCR, keeping in-frame beta chains. Every distinct CDR3 protein forms one entry, paired with its most common genes and DNA. The V and J calls here are based on TCRdb, not the publication. The sample records around 400,000 distinct CDR3 sequences, about 16% of which are singletons. The ten largest clones represent 1.6% of the sample.

Patients with ophthalmopathy had moderately to severely active disease, with a Clinical Activity Score of 3 or more, a NOSPECS grade of 4 or more, and a disease duration of less than 3 months. Patients with other autoimmune diseases, uncontrolled infections, pregnancy or lactation were excluded. Diagnosis relied on clinical symptoms, serum thyroxine, TRAb, thyroid ultrasound and orbital computed tomography. Using Ficoll-Paque density gradient centrifugation, PBMCs were isolated from approximately 11 ml of fresh peripheral blood. Trizol reagent was used to extract the total RNA, and its quality was then checked on an Agilent 2100 Bioanalyzer.

Sequenced input: peripheral blood. The receptor's source is a woman aged 18-35 years with Graves' ophthalmopathy. Donor details come from another sample of the same person, matched by shared clones. The rearranged chain carries TRBV12-3 or TRBV12-4 and TRBJ1-3, with TRBD1 as a weak D call on 6 bases. CDR3 reads: CASSLAGAYTIYF. The DNA sequence is given as TGTGCCAGCAGTTTAGCGGGGGCCTACACCATATATTTT.